These T cell receptor beta chains were read from a single sample in a study of shared clonotypes between healthy human individuals. Here immunoSEQ multiplex PCR was the method, and the copy in TCRdb shows in-frame clones only, minus some. The profile shows about 2.4 million clones, 93% of them singletons. Sequenced input: naive CD4+ T cells from PBMCs. The receptors originated from a man between 18 and 29 years old in good health. Some clones in this sample may be carry-over from other donors' samples. CDR3s include the opening cysteine and the closing phenylalanine or tryptophan. A D gene is named only where the DNA matches it firmly. A clone size is listed for some rows: how often the clone was seen (once, few, many), or a class if it is expanded.

D: NA; J: TRBJ2-2; length: 16; V: TRBV9; size: NA; CDR3: CASSSLWGRHTGELFF; DNA: TGTGCCAGCAGCTCACTTTGGGGGAGGCATACCGGGGAGCTGTTTTTT
D: NA; J: TRBJ2-7; length: 15; V: TRBV5-1; size: NA; CDR3: CASSLGTVSSYEQYF; DNA: TGCGCCAGCAGCTTGGGGACAGTTTCCTCCTACGAGCAGTACTTC
D: NA; J: TRBJ1-1; length: 12; V: TRBV28; size: few; CDR3: CASSPGRLEAFF; DNA: TGTGCCAGCAGCCCGGGACGGCTTGAAGCTTTCTTT
D: NA; J: TRBJ1-6; length: 17; V: TRBV30; size: NA; CDR3: CAWRGYTSSSYNSPLHF; DNA: TGTGCCTGGAGGGGTTACACATCGAGCTCCTATAATTCACCCCTCCACTTT
D: TRBD2; J: TRBJ2-1; length: 16; V: TRBV5-1; size: NA; CDR3: CASSFTSGSSYNEQFF; DNA: TGCGCCAGCAGCTTTACTAGCGGTAGCTCCTACAATGAGCAGTTCTTC
D: TRBD2; J: TRBJ2-1; length: 17; V: TRBV11-1; size: NA; CDR3: CASRLAGGPSSYNEQFF; DNA: TGTGCCAGCCGACTAGCGGGAGGGCCGAGCTCCTACAATGAGCAGTTCTTC
D: NA; J: TRBJ1-5; length: 15; V: TRBV6-6; size: NA; CDR3: CASSYVRDLNQPQHF; DNA: TGTGCCAGCAGTTACGTCAGGGATCTCAATCAGCCCCAGCATTTT
D: NA; J: TRBJ2-1; length: 16; V: TRBV5-1; size: NA; CDR3: CASSPSRTGRSDEQFF; DNA: TGCGCCAGCAGCCCGTCGAGGACGGGTCGATCGGATGAGCAGTTCTTC
D: NA; J: TRBJ2-1; length: 15; V: TRBV7-2; size: NA; CDR3: CASSLERRSYNEQFF; DNA: TGTGCCAGCAGCTTAGAGCGGAGATCCTACAATGAGCAGTTCTTC
D: NA; J: TRBJ2-3; length: 14; V: TRBV7-9; size: NA; CDR3: CASATGVGTDTQYF; DNA: TGTGCCAGCGCCACGGGGGTAGGGACAGATACGCAGTATTTT
D: NA; J: TRBJ1-2; length: 14; V: TRBV14; size: NA; CDR3: CASSRIGQRYGYTF; DNA: TGTGCCAGCAGCCGCATAGGACAGAGATATGGCTACACCTTC
D: TRBD1; J: TRBJ1-4; length: 15; V: TRBV28; size: NA; CDR3: CASSLAGQGLEKLFF; DNA: TGTGCCAGCAGTTTGGCAGGACAGGGGTTAGAAAAACTGTTTTTT
D: NA; J: TRBJ1-1; length: 13; V: TRBV7-9; size: NA; CDR3: CASSLRRNTEAFF; DNA: TGTGCCAGCAGCTTACGAAGGAACACTGAAGCTTTCTTT
D: TRBD2; J: TRBJ2-1; length: 15; V: TRBV5-4; size: NA; CDR3: CASSLRWREYNEQFF; DNA: TGTGCCAGCAGCTTACGATGGCGGGAGTACAATGAGCAGTTCTTC
D: TRBD1; J: TRBJ2-3; length: 15; V: TRBV28; size: NA; CDR3: CASSRSDRSTDTQYF; DNA: TGTGCCAGCAGCCGCTCGGACAGGAGCACAGATACGCAGTATTTT
D: NA; J: TRBJ2-3; length: 15; V: TRBV5-1; size: NA; CDR3: CASSLGRILGDTQYF; DNA: TGCGCCAGCAGCTTGGGTCGCATACTAGGGGATACGCAGTATTTT
D: TRBD1; J: TRBJ2-3; length: 15; V: TRBV6-1; size: NA; CDR3: CASSHDRASTDTQYF; DNA: TGTGCCAGCAGTCATGACAGGGCTAGCACAGATACGCAGTATTTT
D: NA; J: TRBJ1-2; length: 14; V: TRBV30; size: NA; CDR3: CAWSPLGGRYGYTF; DNA: TGTGCCTGGAGTCCTTTGGGGGGGCGTTATGGCTACACCTTC
D: NA; J: TRBJ2-7; length: 14; V: TRBV5-1; size: NA; CDR3: CASSLAPGAYEQYF; DNA: TGCGCCAGCAGCTTGGCCCCAGGAGCCTACGAGCAGTACTTC
D: NA; J: TRBJ2-1; length: 15; V: TRBV5-1; size: once; CDR3: CASSLVATSYNEQFF; DNA: TGCGCCAGCAGCTTGGTGGCGACTTCCTACAATGAGCAGTTCTTC
D: NA; J: TRBJ1-4; length: 13; V: TRBV25-1; size: NA; CDR3: CASSLWTNEKLFF; DNA: TGTGCCAGCAGCCTGTGGACTAATGAAAAACTGTTTTTT
D: NA; J: TRBJ2-5; length: 15; V: TRBV6-1; size: NA; CDR3: CASSEDGFRQETQYF; DNA: TGTGCCAGCAGTGAAGACGGGTTCCGACAAGAGACCCAGTACTTC
D: TRBD2; J: TRBJ2-7; length: 14; V: TRBV7-2; size: NA; CDR3: CASSSTGGGYEQYF; DNA: TGTGCCAGCAGCTCGACGGGAGGGGGCTACGAGCAGTACTTC
D: NA; J: TRBJ2-7; length: 18; V: TRBV28; size: NA; CDR3: CASSLGAGGERVLYEQYF; DNA: TGTGCCAGCAGTTTAGGGGCAGGGGGAGAGCGGGTCCTCTACGAGCAGTACTTC
D: TRBD1; J: TRBJ1-3; length: 15; V: TRBV10-3; size: NA; CDR3: CAISDGRGTGNTIYF; DNA: TGTGCCATCAGTGATGGCAGGGGGACTGGAAACACCATATATTTT
D: TRBD2; J: TRBJ2-2; length: 14; V: TRBV5-1; size: once; CDR3: CASSFGLAAGELFF; DNA: TGCGCCAGCAGCTTTGGACTAGCCGCAGGGGAGCTGTTTTTT
D: NA; J: TRBJ1-5; length: 14; V: TRBV15; size: NA; CDR3: CATREAQGNQPQHF; DNA: TGTGCCACCAGGGAAGCCCAGGGCAATCAGCCCCAGCATTTT
D: NA; J: TRBJ2-1; length: 15; V: TRBV19; size: NA; CDR3: CASSIGELGINEQFF; DNA: TGTGCCAGTAGTATCGGGGAGTTGGGGATCAATGAGCAGTTCTTC
D: NA; J: TRBJ1-1; length: 13; V: TRBV6-5; size: NA; CDR3: CASSYAQSTEAFF; DNA: TGTGCCAGCAGTTACGCACAGAGCACTGAAGCTTTCTTT
D: TRBD2; J: TRBJ2-1; length: 17; V: TRBV25-1; size: once; CDR3: CASSGDTSGRRYNEQFF; DNA: TGTGCCAGCAGTGGAGATACTAGCGGGAGGAGGTACAATGAGCAGTTCTTC
D: NA; J: TRBJ2-3; length: 13; V: TRBV5-8; size: NA; CDR3: CASSPLVTDTQYF; DNA: TGTGCCAGCAGCCCGTTAGTCACAGATACGCAGTATTTT
D: TRBD1; J: TRBJ1-4; length: 15; V: TRBV5-1; size: NA; CDR3: CASSATTGTNEKLFF; DNA: TGCGCCAGCAGCGCAACGACAGGGACTAATGAAAAACTGTTTTTT
D: TRBD2; J: TRBJ2-2; length: 14; V: TRBV2; size: NA; CDR3: CASLLAGVAGELFF; DNA: TGTGCCAGCCTACTAGCGGGAGTAGCCGGGGAGCTGTTTTTT
D: NA; J: TRBJ2-7; length: 11; V: TRBV5-1; size: NA; CDR3: CASSSAYEQYF; DNA: TGCGCCAGCAGCTCCGCCTACGAGCAGTACTTC
D: NA; J: TRBJ2-7; length: 14; V: TRBV5-5; size: NA; CDR3: CASSLVLPPYEQYF; DNA: TGTGCCAGCAGCTTGGTCCTACCTCCCTACGAGCAGTACTTC
D: TRBD2; J: TRBJ2-2; length: 18; V: TRBV7-3; size: NA; CDR3: CASSGTSGREMNTGELFF; DNA: TGTGCCAGCAGCGGGACTAGCGGGAGGGAGATGAACACCGGGGAGCTGTTTTTT
D: TRBD2; J: TRBJ2-7; length: 16; V: TRBV5-4; size: once; CDR3: CASSLAGGGRAHEQYF; DNA: TGTGCCAGCAGCCTGGCGGGTGGCGGGAGGGCCCACGAGCAGTACTTC
D: TRBD1; J: TRBJ2-7; length: 15; V: TRBV28; size: once; CDR3: CASSYGQGLTYEQYF; DNA: TGTGCCAGCAGTTACGGACAGGGCCTTACCTACGAGCAGTACTTC
D: NA; J: TRBJ2-7; length: 11; V: TRBV6-1; size: NA; CDR3: CASSEVGQGNF; DNA: NA
D: TRBD1; J: TRBJ2-7; length: 15; V: TRBV6-5; size: once; CDR3: CASSRTGTGVYEQYF; DNA: TGTGCCAGCAGTCGGACCGGGACAGGGGTCTACGAGCAGTACTTC
D: NA; J: TRBJ2-7; length: 13; V: TRBV29-1; size: once; CDR3: CSALGSSSYEQYF; DNA: TGCAGCGCCCTGGGATCCAGCTCCTACGAGCAGTACTTC
D: NA; J: TRBJ2-4; length: 13; V: TRBV13; size: NA; CDR3: CASSYGLRNIQYF; DNA: TGTGCCAGCAGCTACGGACTGAGAAACATTCAGTACTTC
D: TRBD2; J: TRBJ2-2; length: 16; V: TRBV10-1; size: NA; CDR3: CASSESLAGVPGELFF; DNA: TGCGCCAGCAGTGAGTCTCTAGCGGGAGTCCCCGGGGAGCTGTTTTTT
D: TRBD1; J: TRBJ1-2; length: 16; V: TRBV19; size: NA; CDR3: CASRTRLPGQGYGYTF; DNA: TGTGCCAGTAGAACCCGCCTCCCGGGACAGGGGTATGGCTACACCTTC